These 27 T cell receptor beta chains were all obtained from the same sample, sequenced in a study of breast tumors, draining lymph nodes, adjacent tissues. TCRdb reprocessed the multiplex PCR reads with MiXCR, giving one entry per CDR3 protein. The repertoire holds about 9,000 distinct CDR3 sequences, with about two fifths as singletons. Sequenced input: tumor-adjacent breast tissue. All receptors derive from a female donor with breast cancer. Some clones in this sample may be carry-over from other donors' samples.

This clonotype was recorded many times. The rearrangement links TRBV6-1 to TRBJ1-1; no reliable D call. The CDR3 spans 12 residues. Trimming removed 5 bases at V and 3 bases at J, with 7 bases between. Germline V gene sequence: CDR1 MNHNS, CDR2 SASEGT. The DNA for the CDR3 is TGTGCCAGCAGTTTACGGGACACTGAAGCTTTCTTT. This codes for CASSLRDTEAFF.

This clonotype was observed a single time. The rearrangement links TRBV12-3 or TRBV12-4 to TRBJ1-2; D is ambiguous. The CDR3 is made up of 15 amino acids. Trimming shortened V by 6 bases and J by 8 bases, and 22 bases separated the two germline ends. CDR3 bases: TGTGCCAGCAGCCAAGACACTTTACATCCGGGGGGCTACACCTTC. Translating gives CASSQDTLHPGGYTF.

Many counts were recorded for this clonotype. The chain couples TRBV28 to TRBJ2-5, with 8 bases fitting TRBD1. J was trimmed by 4 bases and V by 7 bases; bases with no gene match: 2. This CDR3 comprises 12 residues. Germline V gives CDR1 MDHEN, CDR2 SYDVKM. CDR3 in amino acids: CASTGQGETQYF. Here the CDR3 DNA reads TGTGCCAGCACAGGACAGGGAGAGACCCAGTACTTC. Combining the CDR3 with reference TRBV28 and TRBJ2-5 gives the whole variable domain DVKVTQSSRYLVKRTGEKVFLECVQDMDHENMFWYRQDPGLGLRLIYFSYDVKMKEKGDIPEGYSVSREKKERFSLILESASTNQTSMYLCASTGQGETQYFGPGTRLLVL.

This clonotype rates as medium-sized (0.01 to 0.1%). The rearrangement joins TRBV6-6 to TRBJ2-7; D is uncertain. V was pared by 4 bases and J by 3 bases, with 4 bases between. The CDR3 totals 11 residues. CDR1 and CDR2 (germline): MNHNY, SVGAGI (reference sequence). For the CDR3, the DNA is TGTGCCAGCAGTTCGTACTACGAGCAGTACTTC. It yields the protein CASSSYYEQYF.

This clonotype came up many times. CDR3 DNA sequence: TGTGCCAGCACCTTCGGGGTTCGGGAGACCCAGTACTTC. It specifies CASTFGVRETQYF. The chain carries TRBV6-2 or TRBV6-3 and TRBJ2-5, with D perhaps matching TRBD2 (5 bases). Germline values: CDR1 MNHEY, CDR2 SVGEGT. The CDR3 sequence is 13 residues long. Trimming took off 7 bases at V and 5 bases at J, with 14 bases between the two ends.

The gene calls are TRBV10-3 and TRBJ2-5; D uncertain. Germline loops: CDR1 ENHRY, CDR2 SYGVKD. This CDR3 region has 11 residues. V was pared by 2 bases and J by 5 bases, with 3 bases between. CDR3 in amino acids: CAISEGETQYF. CDR3 in DNA: TGTGCCATCAGTGAGGGGGAGACCCAGTACTTC.

This clonotype came up many times. The V and J genes are TRBV5-1 and TRBJ1-5; possibly TRBD1 for D (5 bases). V gave up 6 bases and J gave up 0 bases, with 13 bases separating them. Germline lookup yields CDR1 SGHRS and CDR2 YFSETQ. CDR3 length: 15 residues. CDR3 sequence reads: CASIRGAYSNQPQHF. The CDR3 nucleotides read TGCGCCAGCATTCGTGGGGCTTATAGCAATCAGCCCCAGCATTTT.

The chain couples TRBV6-1 to TRBJ1-1, with D unclear. CDR1 is MNHNS and CDR2 is SASEGT in the germline V gene. This CDR3 is built from 15 residues. Trimming shortened V by 1 base and J by 0 bases, and 9 bases separated the two germline ends. The CDR3 here is CASSEEVAVNTEAFF. DNA of the CDR3: TGTGCCAGCAGTGAAGAGGTAGCAGTGAACACTGAAGCTTTCTTT.

The CDR3: CSAHTRTSGRALGETQYF. The CDR3 region has the DNA TGCAGTGCCCACACACGGACTAGCGGGAGGGCCTTGGGGGAGACCCAGTACTTC. The chain employs TRBV20-1 and TRBJ2-5; 15 bases are a match to TRBD2. The germline gives CDR1 DFQATT, CDR2 SNEGSKA (reference sequence). The CDR3 is made up of 18 amino acids. V shed 6 bases and J 5 bases; nucleotides not matched to a gene: 16.

This clonotype appeared many times. This chain connects TRBV7-2 to TRBJ2-5; D not resolved. With 5 bases removed from V and 2 bases from J, the gap between germline ends came to 9 bases. This CDR3 comprises 13 residues. The germline V gene has CDR1 SGHTA and CDR2 FQGNSA. The DNA for the CDR3 is TGTGCCAGCAGCCGGAGCCCACAAGAGACCCAGTACTTC. Protein product: CASSRSPQETQYF.

In its sample, this clonotype is medium-sized. The chain carries TRBV6-4 and TRBJ2-7; perhaps D is TRBD1 or TRBD2 (5 bases each). V lost 5 bases and J 1 base, leaving 21 bases between the germline ends. Per germline, CDR1 MRHNA and CDR2 SNTAGT. CDR3 length: 17 residues. The CDR3 coding sequence is TGTGCCAGCAGTTCAACTCAGGGCACAAGGAGGTCCTACGAGCAGTACTTC. Translated, it gives CASSSTQGTRRSYEQYF.

The chain links TRBV20-1 to TRBJ1-2; a possible D gene is TRBD1 (5 bases). This CDR3 region has 12 residues. Germline V lookup: CDR1 DFQATT, CDR2 SNEGSKA (reference sequence). V was trimmed by 3 bases and J by 4 bases, leaving 9 bases between them. CDR3 nucleotides: TGCAGTGCTAGTAGGGGTGTCTATGGCTACACCTTC. Translated: CSASRGVYGYTF.

V is TRBV20-1 and J is TRBJ2-1; the match to TRBD2 covers 10 bases. In germline, CDR1 is DFQATT, CDR2 SNEGSKA (reference sequence). This CDR3 has 15 amino acids. The J segment lost 4 bases and the V segment lost 5 bases, leaving 8 bases of the junction unmatched. Written as DNA, the CDR3 is TGCAGTGCTTCCGGACTAGCGGAGATATACAATGAGCAGTTCTTC. Translating it yields CSASGLAEIYNEQFF.

This clonotype showed up many times. This rearrangement joins TRBV5-6 to TRBJ2-2; 7 positions match TRBD1. V was clipped by 4 bases and J by 4 bases; unmatched bases: 7. CDR1 SGHDT and CDR2 YYEEEE come from the germline V gene. There are 15 residues in the CDR3. The CDR3 sequence: CASSLLTGITGELFF. As DNA, the CDR3 is TGTGCCAGCAGCCTATTGACAGGGATCACCGGGGAGCTGTTTTTT.

This clonotype was observed at least ten times. The chain recombines TRBV5-1 with TRBJ1-4; D is uncertain. The CDR3 loop spans 15 amino acids. V lost 4 bases, J lost 3 bases, and 13 bases lay in between. Germline V lookup: CDR1 SGHRS, CDR2 YFSETQ. The CDR3 reads CASSLMSASNEKLFF. CDR3 in DNA: TGCGCCAGCAGCCTAATGTCGGCTTCTAATGAAAAACTGTTTTTT.

The chain has TRBV12-3 or TRBV12-4 and TRBJ2-6, with 8 bases fitting TRBD2. This CDR3 has 15 amino acids. Germline trimming cut 5 bases from V and 2 bases from J; bases unmatched to any gene: 2. This CDR3 is CASSLRGAGANVLTF. CDR3 coding DNA: TGTGCCAGCAGTCTGCGGGGGGCTGGGGCCAACGTCCTGACTTTC.

This clonotype is deemed medium-sized. This chain joins TRBV4-1 and TRBJ2-7; weak D call: TRBD1 (6 bases). Trimming stripped 1 base from V and 2 bases from J, with 12 bases between. Germline values: CDR1 MGHRA, CDR2 YSYEKL. This CDR3 has 15 amino acids. The CDR3 loop is CASSQGAQGAYEQYF. The CDR3 DNA is TGCGCCAGCAGCCAAGGTGCACAGGGAGCCTACGAGCAGTACTTC.

This clonotype qualifies as medium-sized. The rearrangement links TRBV7-9 to TRBJ2-1; D is tentatively TRBD1 or TRBD2 (7 bases each). CDR1 and CDR2 from the germline V gene are SEHNR and FQNEAQ (reference sequence). V lost 4 bases to trimming and J lost 7 bases, with 20 bases between them. CDR3 length: 16 amino acids. This chain's CDR3 is CASSSREGAVANEQFF. In DNA, the CDR3 is TGTGCCAGCAGCTCAAGGGAGGGGGCGGTGGCAAATGAGCAGTTCTTC.

A single count supports this clonotype. The V and J genes are TRBV7-6 and TRBJ2-1; 13 bases line up with TRBD2. The V gene's germline CDR1 is SGHVS and CDR2 FNYEAQ. V dropped 5 bases and J dropped 10; count of bases not matched to a gene: 8. This CDR3 spans 15 amino acids. CDR3 in DNA: TGTGCCAGCAGCCGAGGACTAGCGGGAGAGAGGGAGCAGTTCTTC. It translates to CASSRGLAGEREQFF.

By its share, this clonotype is medium-sized. CDR3: CSVVTSFGHYEQYF. The CDR3 DNA is TGCAGCGTTGTTACCTCTTTTGGCCACTACGAGCAGTACTTC. The V gene is TRBV29-1, the J gene TRBJ2-7; D is unclear. The CDR3 is 14 residues long. Looked up from germline, CDR1 is SQVTM and CDR2 is ANQGSEA. The ends were cut back, 4 bases at V and 3 bases at J, with 16 bases in the middle.

This clonotype is labeled as medium-sized. The genes are TRBV11-1 and TRBJ1-2; D perhaps matches TRBD1 (5 bases). The CDR3 contains 16 residues. The V end lost 0 bases, the J end lost 0 bases, and 11 bases lay between the germline ends. Germline lookup yields CDR1 SGHAT and CDR2 FQDESV (reference sequence). CDR3 bases: TGTGCCAGCAGCTTAGCGCAGAGGGACGCTAACTATGGCTACACCTTC. It yields the protein CASSLAQRDANYGYTF.

This clonotype is medium-sized (0.01 to 0.1%) in the sample. V and J are TRBV12-3 or TRBV12-4 and TRBJ2-7, with TRBD2 matching over 9 bases. The CDR3 has 13 residues. With 7 bases clipped from V and 6 bases from J, the junction kept 7 bases outside the gene matches. Here the CDR3 DNA reads TGTGCCAGCAAACCAGCGGGAGGACCCGAGCAGTACTTC. Protein product: CASKPAGGPEQYF.

This clonotype showed up many times. The chain joins TRBV19 to TRBJ2-1; D is possibly TRBD2 (6 bases). The V end lost 5 bases, the J end lost 7 bases, and 9 bases lay between the germline ends. The CDR3 has 12 amino acids. Germline V gives CDR1 LNHDA, CDR2 SQIVND (reference sequence). The DNA for the CDR3 is TGTGCCAGTAGTGCGGGACTTAATGAGCAGTTCTTC. Residues: CASSAGLNEQFF.

This clonotype has a handful of counts. This chain connects TRBV30 to TRBJ1-1; the match to TRBD1 covers 12 bases. Trimming at V came to 1 base and at J to 5 bases, leaving 8 bases not matched to a gene. Germline CDR1 is GTSNPN and CDR2 is SVGIG (reference sequence). The CDR3 totals 16 residues. CDR3 region: CAWSDWDRGLGTEAFF. The DNA of the CDR3 is TGTGCCTGGAGTGATTGGGACAGGGGGCTGGGGACTGAAGCTTTCTTT.

This rearrangement joins TRBV2 to TRBJ1-6, with TRBD1 matching over 7 bases. This CDR3 region has 15 residues. Germline V gives CDR1 SNHLY, CDR2 FYNNEI. The V gene end was trimmed by 6 bases and the J gene end by 7 bases; junction bases not matched to a gene: 9. The CDR3 bases are TGTGCCAGCAGCGTCCCGGGACAGAGAAATTCACCCCTCCACTTT. Amino acids: CASSVPGQRNSPLHF.

By share, this clonotype counts as medium-sized. The J gene is TRBJ2-2, the V gene TRBV20-1; tentatively, D is TRBD2 (6 bases). The germline V gene encodes CDR1 DFQATT and CDR2 SNEGSKA (reference sequence). Between the trimmed V and J ends, which lost 3 bases and 4 bases, there was a span of 9 bases. CDR3 length: 13 amino acids. DNA of the CDR3: TGCAGTGCTAGCGGGAGTGGCACCGGGGAGCTGTTTTTT. Its translation is CSASGSGTGELFF.

The genes are TRBV13 and TRBJ2-7, with D unclear. The CDR3 loop spans 14 amino acids. The ends were cut back, 0 bases at V and 2 bases at J, with 8 bases in the middle. Germline-derived CDR1 and CDR2 are PRHDT and FYEKMQ (reference sequence). CDR3: CASSLGRTPYEQYF. CDR3 DNA sequence: TGTGCCAGCAGCTTAGGACGAACACCCTACGAGCAGTACTTC.